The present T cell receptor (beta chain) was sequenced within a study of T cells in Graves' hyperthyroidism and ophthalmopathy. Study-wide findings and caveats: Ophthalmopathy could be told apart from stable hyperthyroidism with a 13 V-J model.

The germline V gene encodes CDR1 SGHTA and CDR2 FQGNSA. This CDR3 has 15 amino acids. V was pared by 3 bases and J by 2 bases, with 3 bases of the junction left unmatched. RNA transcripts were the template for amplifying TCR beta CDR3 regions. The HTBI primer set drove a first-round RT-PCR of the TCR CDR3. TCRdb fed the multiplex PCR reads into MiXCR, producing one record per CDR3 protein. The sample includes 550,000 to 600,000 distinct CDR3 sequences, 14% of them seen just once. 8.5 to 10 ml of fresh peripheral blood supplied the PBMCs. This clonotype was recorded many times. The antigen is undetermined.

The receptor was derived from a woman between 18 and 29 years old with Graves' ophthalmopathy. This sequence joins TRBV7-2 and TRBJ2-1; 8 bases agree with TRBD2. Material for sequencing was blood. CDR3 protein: CASSFSGTTYNEQFF. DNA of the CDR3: TGTGCCAGCAGCTTTAGCGGGACGACCTACAATGAGCAGTTCTTC.